This passage covers 20 T cell receptor beta chains from one sample sequenced in a study of yellow fever vaccine responses in identical twins. TCRdb passed the RT-PCR reads through MiXCR, listing each CDR3 protein once. The sample records 1,300 or so distinct CDR3 sequences, 5.5% to 6.5% being singletons. Sequencing was performed on T cells from blood (PBMCs), unsorted or a sorted subset (not recorded which), taken before or after yellow fever vaccination (not recorded which). Receptor source: a woman aged 18-30 years who received the yellow fever vaccine.

The rearrangement links TRBV29-1 to TRBJ2-3; 7 nucleotides line up with TRBD1. This CDR3 comprises 13 residues. Germline trimming cut 4 bases from V and 5 bases from J; bases unmatched to any gene: 6. Germline V lookup: CDR1 SQVTM, CDR2 ANQGSEA. The CDR3 DNA sequence: TGCAGCGTTGGCGACAGGGTAGGAGATACGCAGTATTTT. It specifies CSVGDRVGDTQYF.

CDR3 amino acids: CASSQEVRSREQYF. The CDR3 DNA sequence: TGCGCCAGCAGCCAAGAAGTGAGGTCCAGGGAGCAGTACTTC. The V call is TRBV4-1, the J call TRBJ2-7; no firm D call. Germline CDR1 is MGHRA and CDR2 is YSYEKL. V lost 0 bases and J 7 bases, leaving 13 bases between the germline ends. The CDR3 has 14 residues.

Judged by abundance, this clonotype is large. The rearrangement joins TRBV29-1 to TRBJ2-3; D unclear. The CDR3 extends over 13 amino acids. Trimming cost V 5 bases and J 2 bases, with 11 bases left between them. CDR1 and CDR2 from the germline V gene are SQVTM and ANQGSEA. DNA of the CDR3: TGCAGCGTTATGCTGTGGACCACAGATACGCAGTATTTT. Protein sequence: CSVMLWTTDTQYF.

The sample holds a few counts of this clonotype. This rearrangement joins TRBV29-1 to TRBJ1-5, with no clear D. The CDR3 covers 12 residues. The V and J ends lost 4 bases and 5 bases respectively, with 9 bases between them. The germline gives CDR1 SQVTM, CDR2 ANQGSEA. CDR3 region: CSVGWRDQPQHF. In nucleotides, the CDR3 is TGCAGCGTTGGATGGAGAGATCAGCCCCAGCATTTT.

The J gene is TRBJ2-5, the V gene TRBV20-1; D is perhaps TRBD2 (6 bases). Germline lookup yields CDR1 DFQATT and CDR2 SNEGSKA (reference sequence). V was shortened by 6 bases and J by 0 bases, with 20 bases between the two germline ends. The CDR3 covers 16 residues. In nucleotides, the CDR3 is TGCAGTGCGCCGGCGGGAATCAGGCCCTACCAAGAGACCCAGTACTTC. Encoded protein: CSAPAGIRPYQETQYF.

The V gene is TRBV5-1, the J gene TRBJ2-7, with D unclear. CDR3 length: 15 residues. Germline CDR1 SGHRS, CDR2 YFSETQ. The V end was cut by 0 bases, the J end by 0 bases, with 10 bases between. Here the CDR3 reads CASSLDVAGSYEQYF. The CDR3 DNA sequence: TGCGCCAGCAGCTTGGACGTAGCAGGCTCCTACGAGCAGTACTTC.

The table lists this clonotype with a few counts. This chain links TRBV7-3 with TRBJ2-7; 8 bases are a match to TRBD2. The CDR3 sequence is 13 residues long. Per the germline V gene, CDR1 is SGHTA and CDR2 is FQGTGA. The ends lost 4 bases at V and 5 bases at J; junction bases unmatched: 4. The CDR3 DNA reads as TGTGCCAGCAGCTACGGGGGGGGGAACGAGCAGTACTTC. Amino acid sequence: CASSYGGGNEQYF.

This clonotype was seen only a few times. The chain couples TRBV29-1 to TRBJ2-7; D not resolved. The CDR3 has 11 amino acids. The germline V gene has CDR1 SQVTM and CDR2 ANQGSEA. V was trimmed by 1 base and J by 1 base, leaving 2 bases between them. The CDR3 sequence is CSVEVSYEQYF. The DNA of the CDR3 is TGCAGCGTTGAAGTATCCTACGAGCAGTACTTC.

The chain has TRBV11-1 and TRBJ2-7; D remains unclear. Trimming cost V 2 bases and J 0 bases, with 8 bases left between them. Germline loops: CDR1 SGHAT, CDR2 FQDESV (reference sequence). The CDR3 is 14 amino acids. The CDR3 is CASSLFSSSYEQYF. CDR3 in DNA: TGTGCCAGCAGCTTATTCAGTAGCTCCTACGAGCAGTACTTC.

By sample share, this clonotype is medium-sized. This chain joins TRBV11-3 and TRBJ1-5; tentatively, D is TRBD1 (6 bases). This CDR3 region has 15 residues. The ends were cut back, 4 bases at V and 0 bases at J, with 10 bases in the middle. The germline CDR1 and CDR2 sequences are SGHNT and YENEEA. This CDR3 reads CASSYRDYSNQPQHF. CDR3 DNA sequence: TGTGCCAGCAGCTACAGGGATTATAGCAATCAGCCCCAGCATTTT.

By share, this clonotype ranks as medium-sized. This sequence joins TRBV7-6 and TRBJ2-3; no firm D call. Germline lookup yields CDR1 SGHVS and CDR2 FNYEAQ. This CDR3 region has 12 residues. Trimming cost V 2 bases and J 6 bases, with 6 bases left between them. DNA for the CDR3: TGTGCCAGCAGCTTACAAGCGGATACGCAGTATTTT. As protein: CASSLQADTQYF.

This clonotype rates as large. This chain joins TRBV2 and TRBJ2-7; the D gene is possibly TRBD1 (6 bases). V lost 11 bases, J lost 5 bases, and 19 bases lay in between. This CDR3 is built from 13 residues. CDR1 and CDR2 from the germline V gene are SNHLY and FYNNEI. The CDR3: CAGSRGGFDEQYF. CDR3 DNA sequence: TGTGCCGGCTCCAGAGGGGGATTCGACGAGCAGTACTTC.

Details on this clonotype: Possible read error: a much larger clone is one base away. The chain links TRBV12-3 or TRBV12-4 to TRBJ2-1; no reliable D call. This CDR3 comprises 12 residues. Trimming removed 7 bases from V and 9 bases from J, with 13 bases in between. CDR3: CASISELSEQFF. DNA for the CDR3: TGTGCCAGCATAAGCGAGTTGAGTGAGCAGTTCTTC.

The table lists this clonotype with a few counts. This chain uses TRBV5-1 with TRBJ2-2; no definite D call. V was pared by 0 bases and J by 0 bases, with 9 bases between. In germline, CDR1 is SGHRS, CDR2 YFSETQ. This CDR3 spans 16 amino acids. The CDR3 region has the DNA TGCGCCAGCAGCTTGGGGGCGCTAACGAACACCGGGGAGCTGTTTTTT. This codes for CASSLGALTNTGELFF.

By proportion, this clonotype is medium-sized. The chain has TRBV7-3 and TRBJ2-1, with D possibly TRBD1 on 5 matching bases. The V end lost 5 bases, the J end lost 0 bases, and 14 bases lay between the germline ends. This CDR3 spans 16 amino acids. The germline gives CDR1 SGHTA, CDR2 FQGTGA. The CDR3 spells CASSQDSSLSYNEQFF. The CDR3 nucleotides are TGTGCCAGCAGCCAAGACAGTTCCCTCTCCTACAATGAGCAGTTCTTC.

In this sample, this clonotype is medium-sized. The rearrangement uses TRBV7-9 and TRBJ2-5, with a tentative D call TRBD1 (6 bases). The CDR3 sequence is 14 residues long. V was clipped by 4 bases and J by 1 base, with 10 bases between them. Germline V lookup: CDR1 SEHNR, CDR2 FQNEAQ (reference sequence). The CDR3 sequence: CASSSDSLQETQYF. In DNA form, the CDR3 reads TGTGCCAGCAGCTCGGACAGCCTCCAAGAGACCCAGTACTTC.

This clonotype was counted between two and nine times. The chain employs TRBV6-1 and TRBJ2-7, with D possibly TRBD2 on 6 matching bases. Trimming took 4 bases from V and 0 from J, leaving 7 bases between them. The CDR3 sequence is 13 residues long. CDR1 is MNHNS and CDR2 is SASEGT in the germline V gene. CDR3 amino acids: CASSGGVSYEQYF. In DNA form, the CDR3 reads TGTGCCAGCAGTGGCGGGGTCTCCTACGAGCAGTACTTC.

J is TRBJ1-5 and V is TRBV5-1; 7 positions agree with TRBD1. From germline, CDR1 is SGHRS and CDR2 YFSETQ. With V trimmed by 2 bases and J by 4 bases, 3 bases remained unmatched. This CDR3 is 14 amino acids long. The CDR3 loop reads CASSLGGGNQPQHF. In DNA form, the CDR3 reads TGCGCCAGCAGCTTAGGGGGCGGGAATCAGCCCCAGCATTTT.

This clonotype was counted a few times. The genes are TRBV29-1 and TRBJ2-4; tentatively, D is TRBD1 (5 bases). V lost 7 bases to trimming and J lost 1 base, with 8 bases between them. This CDR3 comprises 12 residues. CDR1 and CDR2 from the germline V gene are SQVTM and ANQGSEA. CDR3 DNA: TGCAGCGGGACATGGGCCAAAAACATTCAGTACTTC. As protein: CSGTWAKNIQYF.

In this sample, this clonotype is large (0.1 to 1%). The chain uses TRBV7-2 and TRBJ2-7, with D maybe TRBD1 (5 bases). V was cut by 3 bases and J by 1 base, with 10 bases left in between. CDR1 is SGHTA, CDR2 FQGNSA, per germline. This CDR3 has 14 amino acids. Written as DNA, the CDR3 is TGTGCCAGCAGCTTGGCAGGGATTTCCTACGAGCAGTACTTC. Its protein is CASSLAGISYEQYF.